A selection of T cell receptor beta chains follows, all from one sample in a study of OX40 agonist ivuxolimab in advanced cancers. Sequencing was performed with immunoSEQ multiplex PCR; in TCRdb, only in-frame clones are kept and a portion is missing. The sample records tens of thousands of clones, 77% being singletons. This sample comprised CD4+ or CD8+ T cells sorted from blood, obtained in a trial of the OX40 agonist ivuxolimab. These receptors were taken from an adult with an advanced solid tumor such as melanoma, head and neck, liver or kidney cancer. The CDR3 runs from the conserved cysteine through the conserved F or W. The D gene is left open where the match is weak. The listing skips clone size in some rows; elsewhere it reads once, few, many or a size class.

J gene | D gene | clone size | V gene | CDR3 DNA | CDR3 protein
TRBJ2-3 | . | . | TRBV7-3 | TGTGCCAGCAGCCAGTCCGGGGATACGCAGTATTTT | CASSQSGDTQYF
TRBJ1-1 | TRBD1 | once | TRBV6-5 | TGTGCCAGCAGTTACTCATCGGGAGGGGGCGCACCTGAAGCTTTCTTT | CASSYSSGGGAPEAFF
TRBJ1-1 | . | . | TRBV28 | TGTGCCAGCAGACAGGGAAACACTGAAGCTTTCTTT | CASRQGNTEAFF
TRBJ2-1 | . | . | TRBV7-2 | TGTGCCAGCAGCCGGGACGCAACCACTCAGTTCTTC | CASSRDATTQFF
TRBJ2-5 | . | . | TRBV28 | TGTGCCAGCAGTCCCATCTCGGGGGTCCAAGAGACCCAGTACTTC | CASSPISGVQETQYF
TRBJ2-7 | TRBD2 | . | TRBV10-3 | TGTGCCATCAGTTACTCTAGCGGGGGCCCCGCCGAGCAGTACTTC | CAISYSSGGPAEQYF
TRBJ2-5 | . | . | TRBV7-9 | TGTGCCAGCAGCCTGACAGAAGAGACCCAGTACTTC | CASSLTEETQYF
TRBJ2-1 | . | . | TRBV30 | TGTGCCTGGACACAGAGTATCCATGAGCAGTTCTTC | CAWTQSIHEQFF
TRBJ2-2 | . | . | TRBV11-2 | TGTGCCAGCAGCCAAGGGGCCGGGGAGCTGTTTTTT | CASSQGAGELFF
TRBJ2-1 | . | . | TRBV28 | TGTGCCAGTTCCATCACAGTCTCCTCCTACAATGAGCAGTTCTTC | CASSITVSSYNEQFF
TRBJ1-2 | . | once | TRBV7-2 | TGTGCCAGCAGCAAAGGGGGAGGGCAGGGCGGCTACACCTTC | CASSKGGGQGGYTF
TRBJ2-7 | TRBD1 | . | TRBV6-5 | TGTGCCAGCAGGGTTACCCCTACAGGGGAAGAGTACTTC | CASRVTPTGEEYF
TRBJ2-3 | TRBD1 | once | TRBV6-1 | TGTGCCAGCAGTGCAAGCCCGACAGGGGTGGCAGATACGCAGTATTTT | CASSASPTGVADTQYF
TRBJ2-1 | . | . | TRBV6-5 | TGTGCCAGCAGTTACTCAAGAGACCCCTACAATGAGCAGTTCTTC | CASSYSRDPYNEQFF
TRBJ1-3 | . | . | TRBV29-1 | TGCAGCGTTAATCCGGCCAACCTCCGGGACACCATATATTTT | CSVNPANLRDTIYF
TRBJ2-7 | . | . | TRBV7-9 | TGTGCCAGCAGCTTAGCCAGCGGACGACATGAGCAGTACTTC | CASSLASGRHEQYF
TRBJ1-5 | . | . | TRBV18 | TGTGCCAGCTCACCACTACGGGTGAGACAGCCCCAGCATTTT | CASSPLRVRQPQHF
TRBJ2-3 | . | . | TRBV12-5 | TGTGCTAGTGGTCGAGATTCTAGCACAGATACGCAGTATTTT | CASGRDSSTDTQYF
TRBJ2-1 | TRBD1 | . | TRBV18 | TGTGCCAGCTCACCAAGTCCACAGGGGGGCAATGAGCAGTTCTTC | CASSPSPQGGNEQFF
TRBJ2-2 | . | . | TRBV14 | TGTGCCAGCAGCCAAGGCCGGGGAGTTGCCACCGGGGAGCTGTTTTTT | CASSQGRGVATGELFF
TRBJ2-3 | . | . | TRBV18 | TGTGCCAGCTCACCTCCGGTGTGGGCGGACCATTACACAGATACGCAGTATTTT | CASSPPVWADHYTDTQYF
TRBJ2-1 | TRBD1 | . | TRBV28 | TGTGCCAGCAGAGCAGACAGGGCGTACAATGAGCAGTTCTTC | CASRADRAYNEQFF
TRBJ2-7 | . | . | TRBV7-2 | TGTGCCAGCAGCTTAGGGTCTTGGCTCGAGCAGTACTTC | CASSLGSWLEQYF
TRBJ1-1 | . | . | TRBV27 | TGTGCCAGCAGTTTATCACGAGGGGCCGGGCGAGCTTTCTTT | CASSLSRGAGRAFF
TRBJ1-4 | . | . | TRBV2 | TGTGCCAGCAGTTCGGCGAATCCGCGGAGTGAAAAACTGTTTTTT | CASSSANPRSEKLFF
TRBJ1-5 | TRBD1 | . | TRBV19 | TGTGCCAGTATTCCGGAGGGACAGTCCCCTTATCAGCCCCAGCATTTT | CASIPEGQSPYQPQHF
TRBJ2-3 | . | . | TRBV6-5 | TGTGCCAGCAGTATCCTCGCCCGAGCAGATACGCAGTATTTT | CASSILARADTQYF
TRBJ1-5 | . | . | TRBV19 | TGTGCCAGTAGTATATCAGGGTCTGGCAATCAGCCCCAGCATTTT | CASSISGSGNQPQHF
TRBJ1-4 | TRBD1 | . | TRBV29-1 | TGCAGCGTTGGGCTGGGGACAGATAATGAAAAACTGTTTTTT | CSVGLGTDNEKLFF
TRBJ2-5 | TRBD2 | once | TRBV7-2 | TGTGCCAGCACCTCGGGACTAGCGGTTGGCGAGACCCAGTACTTC | CASTSGLAVGETQYF
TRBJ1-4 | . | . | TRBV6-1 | TGTGCCAGCAGGCCCGGAGTTGGTTCAAGCGAAAAACTGTTTTTT | CASRPGVGSSEKLFF
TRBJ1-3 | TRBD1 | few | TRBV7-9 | TGTGCCAGCAGCCCACAGGGGGCCTTAGCTGGAAACACCATATATTTT | CASSPQGALAGNTIYF
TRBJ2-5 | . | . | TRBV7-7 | TGTGCTAGCAGCTTAGCAGGGTTTGAGACCCAGTACTTC | CASSLAGFETQYF
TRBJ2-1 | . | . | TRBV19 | TGTGCCAGTAGTATGAGAAGGTCCTTCCCTGAGCAGTTCTTC | CASSMRRSFPEQFF
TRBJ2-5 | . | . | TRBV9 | TGTGCCAGCAGCCCCGGACTGGAGACCCAGTACTTC | CASSPGLETQYF
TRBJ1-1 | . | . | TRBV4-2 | TGTGCCAGCAGCTTCCTCCAGAACACTGAAGCTTTCTTT | CASSFLQNTEAFF
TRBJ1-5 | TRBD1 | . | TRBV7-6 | TGTGCCAGCAGCATTCACAGGGGGGGTCAGCCCCAGCATTTT | CASSIHRGGQPQHF
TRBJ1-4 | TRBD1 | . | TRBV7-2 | TGTGCCAGCAGACCCGGGACAGCTAATGAAAAACTGTTTTTT | CASRPGTANEKLFF
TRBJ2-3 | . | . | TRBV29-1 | TGCAGCGTTGATGGGTACACAGATACGCAGTATTTT | CSVDGYTDTQYF
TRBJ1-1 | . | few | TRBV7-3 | TGTGCCAGCAGCTTTACAGGGCGGGATGAAGCTTTCTTT | CASSFTGRDEAFF
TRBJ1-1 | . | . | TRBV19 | TGTGCCAGTAGTATCTATGACCGGACTGAAGCTTTCTTT | CASSIYDRTEAFF
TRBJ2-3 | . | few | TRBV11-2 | TGTGCCAGCAGCTTAAAGTCCCGAAGCGGGCCTACAGATACGCAGTATTTT | CASSLKSRSGPTDTQYF
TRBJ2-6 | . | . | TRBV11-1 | TGTGCCAGCAGCTTAGAGGGGAGGACCAACGTCCTGACTTTC | CASSLEGRTNVLTF
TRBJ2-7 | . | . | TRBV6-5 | TGTGCCAGCACTGAGGGACCGGGTTACGAGCAGTACTTC | CASTEGPGYEQYF
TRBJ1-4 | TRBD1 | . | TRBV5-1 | TGCGCCAGCAGCGGGGACAGGGGTGCAACTAATGAAAAACTGTTTTTT | CASSGDRGATNEKLFF
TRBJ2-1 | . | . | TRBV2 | TGTGCCAGCAGTCCCCCCGGGACCGGCGACAATGAGCAGTTCTTC | CASSPPGTGDNEQFF
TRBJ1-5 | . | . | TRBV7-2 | TGTGCCAGCAGCCGTCAGGGTAGCCCCAATCAGCCCCAGCATTTT | CASSRQGSPNQPQHF
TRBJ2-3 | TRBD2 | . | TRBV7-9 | TGTGCCAGCAGCCTCCTTAGCGGGAGTGGCGATACGCAGTATTTT | CASSLLSGSGDTQYF
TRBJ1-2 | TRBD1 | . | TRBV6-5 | TGTGCCAGCAGTCCCCGACAGGGGACACGGAAGGGCTACACCTTC | CASSPRQGTRKGYTF
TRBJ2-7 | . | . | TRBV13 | TGTGCCAGCAGCCTGAAAAGCTACGAGCAGTACTTC | CASSLKSYEQYF
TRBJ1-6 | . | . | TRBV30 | TGTGCCTGGAACGAGAACTATAATTCACCCCTCCACTTT | CAWNENYNSPLHF